This section outlines one T cell receptor beta chain sequence together with its context. The sample originates from a study of response to subunit inactivated influenza vaccine. TCRdb reanalysed the RT-PCR reads using MiXCR and keeps one entry per CDR3 protein. The table lists about 520,000 distinct CDR3 sequences, roughly 25% of them singletons. Germline CDR1 and CDR2: SGHTA and FQGNSA. V was clipped by 1 base and J by 8 bases, with 7 bases between them. The CDR3 totals 12 residues. This chain connects TRBV7-2 to TRBJ2-3, with D possibly matching TRBD2 (6 bases). The material was CD4+ T cells sorted from PBMCs, obtained less than 6 days after vaccination. The receptor comes from a man aged 50 to 60 who received an inactivated influenza vaccine. The CDR3 spells CASSLVGSTQYF. The DNA for the CDR3 is TGTGCCAGCAGCTTAGTCGGGAGTACGCAGTATTTT. Combining the CDR3 with reference TRBV7-2 and TRBJ2-3 gives the whole variable domain GAGVSQSPSNKVTEKGKDVELRCDPISGHTALYWYRQSLGQGLEFLIYFQGNSAPDKSGLPSDRFSAERTGGSVSTLTIQRTQQEDSAVYLCASSLVGSTQYFGPGTRLTVL.